This T cell receptor beta chain was identified in a study of control samples from healthy donors and cancer patients. Sequenced by immunoSEQ multiplex PCR; TCRdb stores in-frame clones only, minus some. This table holds 90,000 to 130,000 clones, 82% found once. V trimming: 0 bases; J trimming: 7 bases; junction bases outside the gene matches: 2. CDR1 and CDR2 from the germline V gene are SGHVS and FNYEAQ. This CDR3 is built from 16 residues. This rearrangement joins TRBV7-6 to TRBJ2-1; 14 nucleotides align to TRBD2. Sequenced input: blood. The receptor's source is a man younger than 35 in good health. CDR3 residues: CASSLAGTSGGNEQFF. CDR3 DNA sequence: TGTGCCAGCAGCTTAGCCGGGACTAGCGGGGGTAATGAGCAGTTCTTC.